In its sample, the clone carrying this TCR beta chain was seen many times. The antigen remains undetermined. CDR1 and CDR2 from the germline V gene are SGHVS and FNYEAQ. The V and J ends lost 1 base and 10 bases respectively, with 13 bases between them. This CDR3 region has 13 residues. These data originate in a study of early T cells in non-severe SARS-CoV-2 infection. Study-level background: From unsorted whole blood, bulk RNA was sequenced, and the chains remained unpaired. Study conclusions and caveats: Clonotype matching in VDJdb favored anti-spike CD8 responses and did not capture private and CD4 specificities.

Attached unique molecular identifiers marked individual cDNA molecules. MiXCR, applied by TCRdb to the 5' RACE reads, yields one record per CDR3 protein. The sample comprises some 19,000 distinct CDR3 sequences, roughly 4.6% of which are singletons, and about 7% rests with the top ten. The sequence was collected from an adult who was a healthcare worker with PCR-confirmed SARS-CoV-2 infection or an uninfected control (not recorded which). Sequencing input: whole blood. The chain joins TRBV7-6 to TRBJ1-1; D remains unclear. CDR3 residues: CASSLVPTNGAFF. For the CDR3, the DNA is TGTGCCAGCAGCTTAGTGCCGACAAACGGAGCTTTCTTT.